Here is one TCR beta chain with its context. Which antigen it targets is not known. No much larger clone is present one base from it, and per-base qualities are unavailable. TCRbeta CDR3 regions were amplified from genomic DNA using the immunoSEQ Assay, a bias-controlled multiplex PCR. In the paper's pipeline: The number of nucleated cells in each sample was estimated by amplification of reference gene primers within the assay. To quantify the absolute abundance of each unique TCRbeta CDR3 rearrangement, sequence reads were collapsed and filtered. For each sample, productive Simpson clonality was calculated by taking the square root of Simpson's diversity index across productive rearrangements. Here the immuneACCESS table is served through TCRdb, limited to in-frame sequences with V and J called. Missing clones are a known gap in these copies; in checked studies unresolved V genes cover under half, and the rest lacks a known reason. The D gene and trimming were derived from the DNA, and the V and J assignments and clone size from that table. For this sample there are 150,000 to 180,000 clones; roughly 88% appear just once. In total, the top ten clones hold under 0.8% of the sample.

One collaborating source in Seattle enrolled patients during active infection and followed them longitudinally through the course of disease. The collaborating institutions used their own protocols to collect whole blood in K2EDTA tubes. For TCRbeta analysis, collaborators shipped samples as frozen whole blood, isolated PBMCs, or DNA extracted from either of those sample types. The entry originates in a study of blood T cell repertoires in COVID-19 (dated by TCRdb to 2019 to 2021). Regarding the study in general: Samples covering the acute and convalescent phases of COVID-19 were provided by collaborators in the United States, Italy and Spain. The material from the prospective study consisted of cDNA or gDNA derived from T cells, B-cell-depleted T cells, or PBMCs. Where available, HLA class I and class II types were obtained from metadata supplied by the sample provider rather than from assay-based typing. The samples were drawn from two sources: the first 160 participants of the ongoing ImmuneRACE study, and 1,000 to 1,500 subjects contributed by 6 global collaborators. Deeply sampled blood TCRbeta repertoires from subjects exposed to, actively infected with, or recovered from COVID-19 were included in the dataset. Nearly every sample came with metadata listing a de-identified subject ID, COVID-19 status, age in years and sex. The repertoires were released in a freely available public database intended as a resource for research on the immune response to SARS-CoV-2. On the study overall, not on this receptor specifically: Clinical and demographic metadata were provided uncurated, with the amount varying by source and participant.

V loses 0 bases of germline sequence and J loses 5 bases, and the interval between the two ends is 16 bases. Reading the germline V gene gives CDR1 MGHRA and CDR2 YSYEKL. The CDR3 holds 16 amino acids from the cysteine to the phenylalanine. Only the CDR3 region is kept as DNA, spanning 48 bases read in frame from base 1. Rearrangement joined TRBV4-1 to TRBJ2-5, with TRBD1 as a weak D call on 6 bases. The sample was peripheral blood. The clonotype originates from a man between 60 and 70 years old with COVID-19, enrolled during active disease. The CDR3 here reads CASSQDPGRGIETQYF. The DNA reads TGCGCCAGCAGCCAAGATCCCGGCAGGGGCATTGAGACCCAGTACTTC.